The 32 T cell receptor beta chains below all came from one sample that was sequenced in a study of post-analysis software for immune sequencing data. Study-wide findings and caveats: Elevated frequency relative to controls characterized several TRBV segments in patients, TRBV5-6, TRBV5-1 and TRBV20-1 among them.

TCR beta cDNA libraries included unique molecular identifiers. TCRdb processed the PCR reads anew with MiXCR; each CDR3 protein has one entry. Here the sample spans about 820,000 distinct CDR3 sequences, approximately 50% being singletons. These TCRs' antigens remain unknown. Input material: blood. These TCRs come from a girl aged 5-17 years with multiple sclerosis.

This chain connects TRBV12-3 or TRBV12-4 to TRBJ2-7; TRBD1 or TRBD2 may be the D gene (6 bases each). The V gene lost 2 bases and the J gene lost 4 bases, with 15 bases spanning the gap. CDR3 length: 15 amino acids. The CDR3 loop reads CASSLSGGLRYEQYF. The CDR3 nucleotides read TGTGCCAGCAGTTTATCTGGGGGGCTAAGGTACGAGCAGTACTTC.

The chain links TRBV6-5 to TRBJ2-4, with TRBD1 identical over 7 bases. In germline, CDR1 is MNHEY, CDR2 SVGAGI. The CDR3 consists of 14 residues. V was pared by 6 bases and J by 0 bases, with 2 bases of the junction left unmatched. CDR3 sequence: CASRPGGAKNIQYF. The CDR3 DNA reads TGTGCCAGCAGACCAGGGGGAGCCAAAAACATTCAGTACTTC.

This sequence joins TRBV12-3 or TRBV12-4 and TRBJ2-3, with 15 bases identical to TRBD2. This CDR3 has 17 residues. V gave up 5 bases and J gave up 1 base; unmatched junction bases: 4. CDR3 nucleotides: TGTGCCAGCAGTGCGGGACTAGCGGGGGGACGCACAGATACGCAGTATTTT. The encoded protein is CASSAGLAGGRTDTQYF.

This clonotype was observed a handful of times. The chain joins TRBV7-2 to TRBJ2-3, with TRBD2 identical over 7 bases. There are 15 residues in the CDR3. Germline V CDR1 and CDR2: SGHTA, FQGNSA. V shed 4 bases and J 0 bases; nucleotides not matched to a gene: 4. The DNA of the CDR3 is TGTGCCAGCAGCTGGTCCGGGGGGAGCACAGATACGCAGTATTTT. This gives the protein CASSWSGGSTDTQYF. Full variable domain (missing parts from reference TRBV7-2 and TRBJ2-3): GAGVSQSPSNKVTEKGKDVELRCDPISGHTALYWYRQSLGQGLEFLIYFQGNSAPDKSGLPSDRFSAERTGGSVSTLTIQRTQQEDSAVYLCASSWSGGSTDTQYFGPGTRLTVL.

The CDR3, as DNA: TGTGCCAGCAGCCTCCCAGGACCCCAACGGAATGAGCAGTTCTTC. Translating it yields CASSLPGPQRNEQFF. The V and J genes are TRBV7-6 and TRBJ2-1, with D uncertain. The CDR3 runs to 15 residues. Trimming shortened V by 5 bases and J by 7 bases, and 18 bases separated the two germline ends. Germline assignment: CDR1 SGHVS and CDR2 FNYEAQ.

In this sample, this clonotype turned up a few times. The genes are TRBV12-3 or TRBV12-4 and TRBJ1-2; D not certain. This CDR3 has 13 amino acids. Trimming cost V 2 bases and J 2 bases, with 6 bases left between them. CDR3 region: CASSLNTNYGYTF. The CDR3 nucleotides read TGTGCCAGCAGTTTAAACACCAACTATGGCTACACCTTC.

V and J are TRBV6-5 and TRBJ1-1; perhaps TRBD1 as D (5 bases). The CDR3 length is 14 residues. Trimming cost V 2 bases and J 2 bases, with 9 bases left between them. Germline V gene lookup returns CDR1 MNHEY and CDR2 SVGAGI. This CDR3 is CASSYKTGNTEAFF. CDR3 sequence (DNA): TGTGCCAGCAGTTACAAAACAGGTAACACTGAAGCTTTCTTT.

The V and J genes are TRBV15 and TRBJ1-5; D ambiguous. The CDR3 covers 15 residues. V was trimmed by 0 bases and J by 5 bases, leaving 11 bases between them. The germline CDR1 and CDR2 sequences are LNHNV and YYDKDF (reference sequence). CDR3 sequence reads: CATSRDYKGDQPQHF. CDR3 DNA sequence: TGTGCCACCAGCAGAGATTATAAGGGAGATCAGCCCCAGCATTTT.

The chain is built from TRBV20-1 and TRBJ1-1; a possible D gene is TRBD1 (6 bases). Trimming cost V 6 bases and J 0 bases, with 14 bases left between them. The CDR3 totals 14 residues. Per germline, CDR1 DFQATT and CDR2 SNEGSKA (reference sequence). The DNA of the CDR3 is TGCAGTGCATCGCCGGGACACCTGAACACTGAAGCTTTCTTT. Translation gives CSASPGHLNTEAFF.

This chain joins TRBV6-2 or TRBV6-3 and TRBJ2-6; D is undetermined. The germline V gene encodes CDR1 MNHEY and CDR2 SVGEGT. The CDR3 has 14 residues. Trimming shortened V by 0 bases and J by 7 bases, and 7 bases separated the two germline ends. The CDR3 sequence: CASSYSGIANVLTF. In DNA, the CDR3 is TGTGCCAGCAGTTACTCTGGGATTGCCAACGTCCTGACTTTC.

This clonotype was recorded a few times. CDR3 nucleotide sequence: TGTGCCAGCAGTTTCAGACAGACCTACGAGCAGTACTTC. Translation: CASSFRQTYEQYF. This chain joins TRBV12-3 or TRBV12-4 and TRBJ2-7; a weak D match, TRBD1 (5 bases). Between the trimmed V and J ends, which lost 3 bases and 2 bases, there was a span of 8 bases. The CDR3 sequence is 13 residues long.

This clonotype has just a few counts. This chain joins TRBV5-1 and TRBJ2-1; D possibly uses TRBD1 or TRBD2 (5 bases each). The CDR3 has 15 amino acids. CDR1 is SGHRS and CDR2 is YFSETQ in the germline V gene. The germline V and J ends were trimmed by 3 bases and 4 bases, with 14 bases remaining between them. CDR3 protein: CASSSPRGSYNEQFF. The CDR3 DNA reads as TGCGCCAGCAGCTCCCCGAGGGGCAGTTACAATGAGCAGTTCTTC.

This clonotype showed up just a few times. This rearrangement joins TRBV7-6 to TRBJ2-1, with 9 nucleotides matching TRBD2. CDR3 size: 15 residues. After removal of 6 bases from V and 0 bases from J, the junction contained 3 bases not matched to a gene. Germline CDR1 SGHVS, CDR2 FNYEAQ. CDR3 in DNA: TGTGCCAGCAGACTTAGCGGGAGCTCCTACAATGAGCAGTTCTTC. Translation: CASRLSGSSYNEQFF.

The V call is TRBV20-1, the J call TRBJ2-7; possible D gene TRBD1, 5 bases. V lost 3 bases to trimming and J lost 10 bases, with 13 bases between them. Germline-derived CDR1 and CDR2 are DFQATT and SNEGSKA (reference sequence). The CDR3 runs to 11 residues. CDR3 DNA sequence: TGCAGTGCTAGTAAGACAGACCCCCAGTACTTC. Protein sequence: CSASKTDPQYF.

The chain uses TRBV18 and TRBJ1-5; 7 bases are shared with TRBD1. The CDR3 runs 16 residues. Germline V gene sequence: CDR1 KGHSH, CDR2 LQKENI. The ends lost 3 bases at V and 4 bases at J; junction bases unmatched: 9. The CDR3 loop reads CASSPEGALRNQPQHF. The CDR3 DNA reads TGTGCCAGCTCACCCGAGGGGGCACTACGGAATCAGCCCCAGCATTTT.

In this sample, this clonotype turned up once. At one end the junction does not follow the germline gene, possibly because of a read error. V gene TRBV7-2 combines with J gene TRBJ2-7, with a possible D match to TRBD1 (6 bases). The germline CDR1 and CDR2 sequences are SGHTA and FQGNSA. This CDR3 is 14 amino acids long. In DNA, the CDR3 is TGTGCCAGCAGCCTATCGACAGGACCCTACGGGCAGTACTTC. Its translation: CASSLSTGPYGQYF.

The chain employs TRBV4-1 and TRBJ1-5; D not certain. V was clipped by 0 bases and J by 1 base, with 7 bases between them. Germline V lookup: CDR1 MGHRA, CDR2 YSYEKL. The CDR3 runs to 15 residues. The DNA for the CDR3 is TGCGCCAGCAGCCAAGATAAACTGAGCAATCAGCCCCAGCATTTT. Protein sequence: CASSQDKLSNQPQHF.

This rearrangement joins TRBV3-1 to TRBJ2-5, with 10 positions matching TRBD2. The junction had 8 bases not matched to a gene; V was cut back by 0 bases and J by 4 bases. Germline V lookup: CDR1 LGHDT, CDR2 YNNKEL (reference sequence). CDR3 length equals 17 residues. The CDR3 nucleotides are TGTGCCAGCAGCCAAGATATCCTAGCGGGGGATCTAGAGACCCAGTACTTC. Protein: CASSQDILAGDLETQYF.

A note on this clonotype: The junction differs from germline at one of its ends, possibly a read error. This chain joins TRBV14 and TRBJ2-1; the D gene is possibly TRBD2 (5 bases). Germline assignment: CDR1 SGHDN and CDR2 FVKESK. This CDR3 comprises 17 residues. CDR3 loop: CASSHRSPGGSSNEQFF. CDR3 bases: TGTGCCAGCAGCCACCGCTCCCCAGGCGGGTCCTCCAATGAGCAGTTCTTC.

The rearrangement uses TRBV29-1 and TRBJ1-2, with D uncertain. Germline lookup yields CDR1 SQVTM and CDR2 ANQGSEA. The CDR3 is 12 amino acids. Trimming stripped 1 base from V and 7 bases from J, with 10 bases between. The CDR3 DNA reads TGCAGCGTTGAAGGGTCCGCAGTTGGCTACACCTTC. It translates to CSVEGSAVGYTF.

This clonotype was counted between two and nine times. The chain employs TRBV28 and TRBJ1-5, with no clear D. This CDR3 is 12 amino acids long. Germline V lookup: CDR1 MDHEN, CDR2 SYDVKM. V was cut by 5 bases and J by 4 bases, with 6 bases left in between. Written as DNA, the CDR3 is TGTGCCAGCAGTGGAGATAATCAGCCCCAGCATTTT. Translated: CASSGDNQPQHF.

A few counts support this clonotype. The CDR3 DNA is TGCAGTGCTAGCCTGATCAGGGGTCGCACAGATACGCAGTATTTT. Translation gives CSASLIRGRTDTQYF. The V gene is TRBV20-1, the J gene TRBJ2-3, with a possible D match to TRBD1 (6 bases). The CDR3 runs to 15 residues. The V gene lost 3 bases and the J gene lost 1 base, with 14 bases spanning the gap. Germline V gene lookup returns CDR1 DFQATT and CDR2 SNEGSKA (reference sequence).

On this clonotype itself: A read error may produce the germline difference seen at one junction end. The chain uses TRBV28 and TRBJ2-3; 10 bases are a match to TRBD2. This CDR3 has 15 amino acids. Per germline, CDR1 MDHEN and CDR2 SYDVKM. The CDR3 spells CASKGLAGDIDAQYF. The CDR3 nucleotides read TGTGCCAGCAAGGGGCTAGCGGGAGATATAGATGCGCAGTATTTT.

The genes are TRBV12-5 and TRBJ2-7, with D unresolved. This CDR3 has 13 residues. Trimming left V 0 bases short and J 0 bases short, with 3 bases between. Germline V gene data show CDR1 as LGHNT and CDR2 as FRNRAP. DNA of the CDR3: TGTGCTAGTGGTTTGGTCAACTCCTACGAGCAGTACTTC. It yields the protein CASGLVNSYEQYF.

This chain connects TRBV3-1 to TRBJ1-2; 10 nucleotides align to TRBD1. The CDR3 spans 15 residues. Germline trimming cut 0 bases from V and 4 bases from J; bases unmatched to any gene: 2. CDR1 and CDR2 (germline): LGHDT, YNNKEL (reference sequence). In nucleotides, the CDR3 is TGTGCCAGCAGCCAAGAGGACAGGGGGATCTATGGCTACACCTTC. This encodes CASSQEDRGIYGYTF. Full variable domain (remainder filled in from reference TRBV3-1 and TRBJ1-2): DTAVSQTPKYLVTQMGNDKSIKCEQNLGHDTMYWYKQDSKKFLKIMFSYNNKELIINETVPNRFSPKSPDKAHLNLHINSLELGDSAVYFCASSQEDRGIYGYTFGSGTRLTVV.

This clonotype has a handful of counts. The rearrangement links TRBV7-3 to TRBJ2-1, with 13 positions matching TRBD2. The V segment lost 0 bases and the J segment 8 bases; nucleotides outside the gene matches: 7. CDR3 length: 17 residues. Germline assignment: CDR1 SGHTA and CDR2 FQGTGA. The CDR3: CASSLTRTSGRGDEQFF. The CDR3, as DNA: TGTGCCAGCAGCTTAACAAGGACTAGCGGGAGAGGAGATGAGCAGTTCTTC.

The gene calls are TRBV20-1 and TRBJ2-7, with a tentative D call TRBD2 (6 bases). V gave up 3 bases and J gave up 7 bases, with 13 bases separating them. The CDR3 length is 12 residues. Per the germline V gene, CDR1 is DFQATT and CDR2 is SNEGSKA (reference sequence). The CDR3, as DNA: TGCAGTGCTAGGGCGGGGTCCAATGAGCAGTACTTC. Translating it yields CSARAGSNEQYF.

This sequence joins TRBV20-1 and TRBJ2-1, with 8 nucleotides matching TRBD2. Looked up from germline, CDR1 is DFQATT and CDR2 is SNEGSKA (reference sequence). This CDR3 is built from 11 residues. V gave up 6 bases and J gave up 7 bases; unmatched junction bases: 2. This CDR3 reads CSAGRGNEQFF. CDR3 nucleotides: TGCAGTGCCGGGAGGGGGAATGAGCAGTTCTTC.

This clonotype was seen a few times. V and J are TRBV27 and TRBJ2-7; D is perhaps TRBD2 (5 bases). From germline, CDR1 is MNHEY and CDR2 SMNVEV (reference sequence). The V end lost 5 bases, the J end lost 4 bases, and 12 bases lay between the germline ends. The CDR3 covers 13 residues. The DNA for the CDR3 is TGTGCCAGCAGTCCAGGACTCTTGTACGAGCAGTACTTC. Translated, it gives CASSPGLLYEQYF.

This clonotype has a handful of counts. The J gene is TRBJ2-7, the V gene TRBV12-3 or TRBV12-4; 8 bases match TRBD1. Germline trimming cut 3 bases from V and 2 bases from J; bases unmatched to any gene: 6. CDR3 length equals 15 residues. The CDR3 is CASSFGQGATYEQYF. The CDR3 DNA follows: TGTGCCAGCAGTTTTGGCCAGGGGGCAACCTACGAGCAGTACTTC.

This clonotype was seen only a few times. This chain connects TRBV14 to TRBJ2-4, with 7 bases identical to TRBD2. Germline lookup yields CDR1 SGHDN and CDR2 FVKESK. V lost 2 bases to trimming and J lost 3 bases; unmatched junction nucleotides: 13. This CDR3 region has 18 residues. CDR3 loop: CASSQTRDGGSLKNIQYF. The DNA for the CDR3 is TGTGCCAGCAGCCAAACCAGGGACGGGGGGTCTCTCAAAAACATTCAGTACTTC. The whole variable domain, remainder taken from reference TRBV14 and TRBJ2-4, is EAGVTQFPSHSVIEKGQTVTLRCDPISGHDNLYWYRRVMGKEIKFLLHFVKESKQDESGMPNNRFLAERTGGTYSTLKVQPAELEDSGVYFCASSQTRDGGSLKNIQYFGAGTRLSVL.

This sequence joins TRBV7-9 and TRBJ1-6, with a tentative D call TRBD1 (6 bases). The CDR3 runs to 16 residues. The germline V and J ends were trimmed by 5 bases and 7 bases, with 18 bases remaining between them. Germline V CDR1 and CDR2: SEHNR, FQNEAQ (reference sequence). The CDR3 region is CASSPLLGASNSPLHF. For the CDR3, the DNA is TGTGCCAGCAGCCCCTTGTTGGGGGCTAGCAATTCACCCCTCCACTTT.